A single sample gave rise to the 25 T cell receptor beta chains below, sequenced in a study of cytomegalovirus exposure and HLA in healthy donors. It was with 60 Vbeta and 13 Jbeta primers that the PCR ran. Assay used: immunoSEQ multiplex PCR; TCRdb lists only in-frame clones, some missing. The sample has roughly 160,000 clones, about 79% seen once. The sample consisted of PBMCs. These TCRs come from a middle-aged man in good health and CMV-seropositive.

The chain joins TRBV4-3 to TRBJ2-2; 7 bases map to TRBD1. Germline CDR1 LGHNA, CDR2 YSLEER. This CDR3 spans 15 amino acids. V trimming: 2 bases; J trimming: 1 base; junction bases outside the gene matches: 1. As DNA, the CDR3 is TGCGCCAGCAGCCAAAACAGGGGGAACACCGGGGAGCTGTTTTTT. Translated: CASSQNRGNTGELFF.

V and J are TRBV6-1 and TRBJ2-3, with 13 bases that match TRBD2. Germline V gene lookup returns CDR1 MNHNS and CDR2 SASEGT. This CDR3 region has 16 residues. V shed 2 bases and J 9 bases; nucleotides not matched to a gene: 8. CDR3: CASSEPGLAGTGTQYF. The CDR3 nucleotides are TGTGCCAGCAGTGAACCGGGACTAGCGGGAACAGGGACGCAGTATTTT.

The chain recombines TRBV5-1 with TRBJ2-3; possible D gene TRBD1, 6 bases. CDR1 is SGHRS and CDR2 is YFSETQ in the germline V gene. The CDR3 sequence is 14 residues long. The V gene lost 2 bases and the J gene lost 4 bases, with 11 bases spanning the gap. CDR3 loop: CASSFTGLSDTQYF. CDR3 sequence (DNA): TGCGCCAGCAGCTTCACAGGGTTATCAGATACGCAGTATTTT.

This clone was seen once. V is TRBV6-6 and J is TRBJ2-7; 11 bases are a match to TRBD1. In germline, CDR1 is MNHNY, CDR2 SVGAGI (reference sequence). The CDR3 spans 13 residues. Losses at the gene ends were 4 bases for V and 6 bases for J; bases not matched to a gene: 2. Here the CDR3 reads CASSSGTGGEQYF. The CDR3 DNA follows: TGTGCCAGCAGTTCCGGGACAGGGGGCGAGCAGTACTTC.

This clone was recorded once. This sequence joins TRBV5-1 and TRBJ1-4; the D gene is possibly TRBD1 (5 bases). Per germline, CDR1 SGHRS and CDR2 YFSETQ. This CDR3 comprises 14 residues. The V end lost 2 bases, the J end lost 4 bases, and 9 bases lay between the germline ends. CDR3 region: CASSFQGFNEKLFF. The CDR3 DNA reads TGCGCCAGCAGCTTCCAGGGATTTAATGAAAAACTGTTTTTT. Variable domain in full (rest from reference TRBV5-1 and TRBJ1-4): KAGVTQTPRYLIKTRGQQVTLSCSPISGHRSVSWYQQTPGQGLQFLFEYFSETQRNKGNFPGRFSGRQFSNSRSEMNVSTLELGDSALYLCASSFQGFNEKLFFGSGTQLSVL.

The CDR3: CASSASLAGAADTQYF. In nucleotides, the CDR3 is TGTGCCAGCAGCGCGAGCTTAGCGGGAGCCGCAGATACGCAGTATTTT. The rearrangement joins TRBV7-2 to TRBJ2-3; the match to TRBD2 covers 9 bases. Germline lookup yields CDR1 SGHTA and CDR2 FQGNSA. Germline trimming cut 5 bases from V and 4 bases from J; bases unmatched to any gene: 10. The CDR3 is 16 residues long.

This clone was counted a few times. The chain links TRBV5-6 to TRBJ2-7; the D gene is possibly TRBD1 (6 bases). V gave up 1 base and J gave up 3 bases, with 17 bases separating them. CDR3 size: 16 residues. CDR1 and CDR2 from the germline V gene are SGHDT and YYEEEE. CDR3 loop: CASSLWVWGPIYEQYV. In nucleotides, the CDR3 is TGTGCCAGCAGCTTGTGGGTATGGGGGCCGATCTACGAGCAGTACGTC.

CDR3 sequence reads: CASSLMTGRQVGDTQYF. CDR3 in DNA: TGTGCCAGCAGCTTGATGACCGGGAGGCAGGTCGGCGATACGCAGTATTTT. The V and J genes are TRBV5-4 and TRBJ2-3; 7 bases agree with TRBD2. Trimming cost V 1 base and J 6 bases; bases outside gene matches: 14. The V gene's germline CDR1 is SGHNT and CDR2 YYREEE (reference sequence). The CDR3 is 17 amino acids.

This chain connects TRBV5-1 to TRBJ1-6; no reliable D call. CDR3 length: 12 residues. V dropped 4 bases and J dropped 7 bases, with 6 bases sitting between them. From germline, CDR1 is SGHRS and CDR2 YFSETQ. CDR3 sequence: CASSPGNSPLHF. DNA for the CDR3: TGCGCCAGCAGCCCCGGGAATTCACCCCTCCACTTT.

The gene calls are TRBV5-1 and TRBJ2-1, with 8 bases fitting TRBD2. The CDR3 is made up of 17 amino acids. The V segment lost 0 bases and the J segment 5 bases; nucleotides outside the gene matches: 10. CDR1 is SGHRS and CDR2 is YFSETQ in the germline V gene. CDR3 in amino acids: CASSLGLLAGGNNEQFF. DNA of the CDR3: TGCGCCAGCAGCTTGGGACTGCTGGCGGGGGGAAACAATGAGCAGTTCTTC.

The chain employs TRBV15 and TRBJ1-2, with 7 bases lining up with TRBD1. CDR3 length equals 14 residues. Germline CDR1 reads LNHNV; CDR2 reads YYDKDF (reference sequence). V was pared by 3 bases and J by 7 bases, with 8 bases of the junction left unmatched. CDR3: CATSSPGQLLGYTF. The CDR3 DNA sequence: TGTGCCACCAGCAGTCCGGGACAGCTTCTTGGCTACACCTTC. Drawing the rest from reference TRBV15 and TRBJ1-2, the complete variable domain is DAMVIQNPRYQVTQFGKPVTLSCSQTLNHNVMYWYQQKSSQAPKLLFHYYDKDFNNEADTPDNFQSRRPNTSFCFLDIRSPGLGDTAMYLCATSSPGQLLGYTFGSGTRLTVV.

The chain's CDR3 is CASSGGGGNNEQFF. The CDR3 region has the DNA TGCGCCAGCAGCGGCGGGGGGGGAAACAATGAGCAGTTCTTC. This chain links TRBV5-1 with TRBJ2-1, with TRBD2 matching over 9 bases. There are 14 residues in the CDR3. Germline values: CDR1 SGHRS, CDR2 YFSETQ. V lost 4 bases, J lost 5 bases, and 4 bases stayed unmatched.

This chain connects TRBV19 to TRBJ1-6; 8 nucleotides line up with TRBD1. This CDR3 is 17 amino acids long. V was pared by 0 bases and J by 10 bases, with 11 bases of the junction left unmatched. Germline CDR1 and CDR2: LNHDA and SQIVND (reference sequence). CDR3 in DNA: TGTGCCAGTAGTATAGATCGAAGCAGGGGGCTGGTGTCACCCCTCCACTTT. Protein sequence: CASSIDRSRGLVSPLHF.

The chain is built from TRBV6-5 and TRBJ1-6; D is ambiguous. The V gene's germline CDR1 is MNHEY and CDR2 SVGAGI. The CDR3 covers 14 residues. V was shortened by 2 bases and J by 7 bases, with 9 bases between the two germline ends. The chain's CDR3 is CASSYERGNSPLHF. The DNA for the CDR3 is TGTGCCAGCAGTTACGAACGGGGAAATTCACCCCTCCACTTT.

This clone was seen a handful of times. The chain couples TRBV10-2 to TRBJ2-7; 8 bases match TRBD2. The germline V gene has CDR1 WSHSY and CDR2 SAAADI. This CDR3 comprises 13 residues. The trim removed 6 bases at V and 7 bases at J, leaving 8 bases unmatched. CDR3 residues: CASSIGREGEQYF. The CDR3 DNA reads TGCGCCAGCAGCATCGGGAGGGAGGGAGAGCAGTACTTC.

The chain recombines TRBV5-1 with TRBJ2-3; tentative D call: TRBD2 (5 bases). V was trimmed by 3 bases and J by 0 bases, leaving 5 bases between them. Germline CDR1 and CDR2: SGHRS and YFSETQ. The length of the CDR3 is 13 residues. The CDR3 loop reads CASSSGSTDTQYF. Here the CDR3 DNA reads TGCGCCAGCAGCTCGGGGAGCACAGATACGCAGTATTTT.

V usage is TRBV27 and J usage is TRBJ2-1; D is undetermined. The V end lost 5 bases, the J end lost 6 bases, and 20 bases lay between the germline ends. Germline loops: CDR1 MNHEY, CDR2 SMNVEV (reference sequence). This CDR3 comprises 16 residues. The CDR3 loop reads CASSPLEARWFNEQFF. As DNA, the CDR3 is TGTGCCAGCAGTCCCCTTGAGGCTAGGTGGTTCAATGAGCAGTTCTTC.

The genes are TRBV6-1 and TRBJ1-1; possible D gene TRBD1, 5 bases. V dropped 7 bases and J dropped 0 bases, with 9 bases sitting between them. The length of the CDR3 is 13 residues. Looked up from germline, CDR1 is MNHNS and CDR2 is SASEGT. The CDR3 here is CASIWGMNTEAFF. The CDR3 DNA follows: TGTGCCAGCATCTGGGGCATGAACACTGAAGCTTTCTTT.

The chain is built from TRBV7-8 and TRBJ2-7, with D tentatively TRBD1 (6 bases). This CDR3 has 14 amino acids. Trimming took off 2 bases at V and 5 bases at J, with 13 bases between the two ends. Germline values: CDR1 SGHVS, CDR2 FQNEAQ. As DNA, the CDR3 is TGTGCCAGCAGCTTATCAGGGGTCGGCAACGAGCAGTACTTC. Its translation is CASSLSGVGNEQYF.

The V and J genes are TRBV5-1 and TRBJ2-3, with D possibly matching TRBD1 (5 bases). The germline gives CDR1 SGHRS, CDR2 YFSETQ. The CDR3 runs to 16 residues. V was trimmed by 4 bases and J by 6 bases, leaving 21 bases between them. This CDR3 is CASSTSVGPKSDTQYF. The CDR3 region has the DNA TGCGCCAGCAGCACGTCCGTGGGGCCAAAGTCGGATACGCAGTATTTT.

The chain employs TRBV6-1 and TRBJ2-7; the D gene is possibly TRBD1 (6 bases). Trimming took off 10 bases at V and 4 bases at J, with 11 bases between the two ends. The CDR3 is 11 amino acids. CDR1 is MNHNS and CDR2 is SASEGT in the germline V gene. CDR3 protein: CATVRGYEQYF. The CDR3 DNA sequence: TGTGCCACCGTCAGGGGTTACGAGCAGTACTTC.

The rearrangement joins TRBV7-9 to TRBJ2-3; D is perhaps TRBD2 (5 bases). CDR1 SEHNR and CDR2 FQNEAQ come from the germline V gene (reference sequence). V was pared by 1 base and J by 13 bases, with 12 bases between. This CDR3 is built from 12 residues. The CDR3 DNA follows: TGTGCCAGCAGCTTAGGCACTAGTGATAAGTATTTT. This gives the protein CASSLGTSDKYF.

This chain links TRBV7-9 with TRBJ2-3; D might be TRBD2 (5 bases). Germline V gives CDR1 SEHNR, CDR2 FQNEAQ (reference sequence). Trimming took 3 bases from V and 2 from J, leaving 15 bases between them. This CDR3 has 16 amino acids. CDR3 DNA: TGTGCCAGCAGCTTGGGCTTCGGAGGCCCCACAGATACGCAGTATTTT. This encodes CASSLGFGGPTDTQYF.

The V gene is TRBV7-3, the J gene TRBJ1-1; weak D call: TRBD1 (6 bases). This CDR3 is 16 amino acids long. Deletions cut 5 bases from V and 7 bases from J, with 23 bases between. Germline CDR1 is SGHTA and CDR2 is FQGTGA. The CDR3 protein is CASSPRGRGDLGEAFF. CDR3 DNA sequence: TGTGCCAGCAGCCCGAGGGGCAGGGGAGATTTGGGTGAAGCTTTCTTT.

This chain connects TRBV5-4 to TRBJ2-2, with 12 nucleotides matching TRBD2. V was pared by 4 bases and J by 4 bases, with 8 bases of the junction left unmatched. This CDR3 has 17 amino acids. CDR1 SGHNT and CDR2 YYREEE come from the germline V gene (reference sequence). CDR3 sequence: CASSRLTSGGGTGELFF. In nucleotides, the CDR3 is TGTGCCAGCAGCCGCCTGACTAGCGGGGGCGGCACCGGGGAGCTGTTTTTT.